The source of this T cell receptor (beta chain) is a study of blood T cell repertoires in COVID-19 (dated by TCRdb to 2018 to 2021). Describing the broader study: Samples covering the acute and convalescent phases of COVID-19 were provided by collaborators in the United States, Italy and Spain. Where HLA class I and class II types were available, the types were taken from metadata supplied by the sample provider, not from assay-based typing. The repertoires were released in a freely available public database meant as a resource for research on the immune response to SARS-CoV-2. The prospective study material was composed of cDNA or gDNA derived from T cells, B-cell-depleted T cells, or PBMCs. A de-identified subject ID, COVID-19 status, age in years and sex were almost always included in the sample metadata. Samples came from the ongoing ImmuneRACE study (first 160 participants) plus 1,254 subjects from 6 global collaborators. Subjects who had been exposed to COVID-19, were actively infected with it, or had recovered from it provided the deeply sampled blood TCRbeta repertoires that made up the dataset.

Note on this clone: The specificity of this receptor is unknown. Base qualities are not recorded, but no much larger clone differs from it by a single base.

V and J lose 2 bases and 1 base, and a span of 6 bases separates them. CDR1 and CDR2, looked up from the germline V gene (reference sequence), are MNHEY and SMNVEV. Including cysteine and phenylalanine, the CDR3 has 14 amino acids. The kept DNA is CDR3 alone, 42 bases in frame from the first base. Whole blood was collected in K2EDTA tubes by collaborating institutions according to the institutions' own protocols. For TCRbeta analysis, collaborators shipped samples in one of three forms: frozen whole blood, isolated PBMCs, or DNA extracted from either of those sample types. Overall study results and their limits: The amount of clinical and demographic metadata varied by source and participant and was provided uncurated.

TCRbeta CDR3 regions were amplified from genomic DNA using the immunoSEQ Assay, a bias-controlled multiplex PCR. The paper's processing steps were these. Nucleated cell counts per sample were estimated from amplification of reference gene primers within the assay. Sequence reads were collapsed and filtered to measure the absolute abundance of every unique TCRbeta CDR3 rearrangement. For each sample, productive Simpson clonality was calculated as the square root of Simpson's diversity index over productive rearrangements. Drawn from immuneACCESS, this table holds only the in-frame rearrangements with V and J called that TCRdb kept. Clones are partly lost; checked studies trace under half to an unresolved V gene and leave the rest unexplained. V and J calls plus clone size are reproduced from that table; the DNA served to infer D and trimming. This sample lists about 63,000 clones; about 70% were detected once. 50% of the sample belongs to the ten largest clones.

The chain links TRBV27 with TRBJ2-1; 5 matching bases give a weak D call of TRBD1. The TCR comes from a woman at least 80 years old with acute or convalescent COVID-19. Sequenced input: peripheral blood. The nucleotides are TGTGCCAGCAGTTTAGGGGCTTCCTACAATGAGCAGTTCTTC. It specifies CASSLGASYNEQFF.